This T cell receptor beta chain is from a study of shared clonotypes between healthy human individuals (dated by TCRdb to about 2020). In the study overall: Three men and a couple of women, aged 18 to 49 years, made up the cohort. For each donor, CD4 naive and CD4 memory were each given three plates, CD8 naive was given two plates, and CD8 memory was given one plate. The study deeply sequenced blood TCR repertoires of five healthy adults to estimate repertoire size and the extent of clonotype sharing between individuals. Different laboratories and diverse techniques were used to prepare libraries and sequence TCR repertoires, to increase sequencing depth and limit assay-specific biases. Each donor's leukapheresis produced roughly between roughly 0.94 and 9.5 billion PBMCs. What the work shows at the level of the full study, not this receptor alone: Naive subsets generally had larger estimated clonotype richness than memory subsets. Higher generation probabilities were observed for clonotypes shared by all four sorted-subset donors than for non-shared clonotypes. The genetic and exposure-history diversity represented was limited by the small number of donors. Even with the large sequencing depth, rarefaction of the sorted-subset datasets indicated that sequencing was incomplete. Based on pairwise subsampling, the degree of clonotype sharing among donors was expected to be affected by sequencing depth. Only blood was sampled, and tissue TCR repertoires likely differ from those in blood. Sharing across several donors was observed for around 5% of naive CD4, over 3% of naive CD8, 2.3% of memory CD4, and 0.4% of memory CD8 clonotypes.

From the cysteine up to the phenylalanine, the CDR3 has a length of 14 residues. The only DNA kept is the CDR3, 42 bases in frame from the first base. CDR1 and CDR2 are read off the germline V gene (reference sequence) as MNHNY and SVGAGI. A distance of 21 bases separates the germline ends of V and J, which lose 8 bases and 7 bases respectively. Note on this clone: This receptor's antigen is unknown. No qualities accompany the bases; no much larger clone lies one base away.

Healthy HIV-negative adults with no recently reported acute infections or vaccinations were included as donors. All donors were Caucasian adults living in Nashville, Tennessee, USA. CD4+ T cells were enriched by magnetic negative selection; naive cells were then positively selected on CD45RA, and the negative fraction formed the memory subset. After blood collection by leukapheresis, PBMCs were isolated using Ficoll-Histopaque density gradient centrifugation and then cryopreserved in the vapor phase of liquid nitrogen. Purity and quantity of every magnetically sorted T cell population were checked by analytical flow cytometry. Genomic DNA was isolated from every sorted fraction and measured by UV absorbance on a Nanodrop 2000c. TCR CDR3 regions were amplified from genomic DNA by multiplex PCR using the deep immunoSEQ assay. Genomic DNA extracted from each cell subset was distributed evenly over all wells of several immunoSEQ 96-well plates, and each plate served as one replicate. Each replicate PCR for sorted subsets received around 0.2 ug genomic DNA, equal to tens of thousands of T cell genomes. The purified libraries were quantified using a Qubit 3.0 fluorometer, sized with a Bioanalyzer 2100, and then quantified again using the KAPA Library Quantification kit. A separate single-read 150-cycle Illumina NextSeq 550 flow cell was used to sequence each immunoSEQ 96-well plate. Per the source publication's procedure: The immunoSEQ output contained only junctional sequences without quality scores, so filtering could not match that applied to full-length reads. Sequences were annotated with PyIR, a Python wrapper for IgBLAST v1.9, and V/J genes and CDR3 were assigned using IMGT germline references. Reads with weak V/J assignments (E-value above 1e-6), missing CDR3, stop codons, out-of-frame junctions, or ambiguous translated residues were removed. V3J clonotypes were defined by identical inferred V gene, J gene, and CDR3 amino acid sequence. Percentage overlap between repertoires was calculated by dividing the number of shared unique clonotypes by the size of the smaller repertoire. Richness of each repertoire was evaluated using RTK rarefaction, the Chao1 estimator, and Recon v2.1 estimates of unobserved clonotypes. Generation probabilities were computed with OLGA for all TCRbeta clonotypes obtained by the gDNA method from several donors. The table was pulled from immuneACCESS by TCRdb, which kept in-frame rearrangements only. Such tables lose some clones; where checked, under half of the loss comes from unresolved V genes, and the rest has no known cause. That table supplies the V and J calls and clone size; D and trimming were determined from the DNA. For this sample there are 800,000 to 1,200,000 clones; about 80% appear just once. The ten biggest clones cover more than 0.45% of the sample.

Recombination connected TRBV6-6 to TRBJ2-7, with the D call perhaps TRBD1 or TRBD2, each one matching 7 bases. Source material: memory CD4+ T cells from PBMCs. The cell subset or site tag for this specimen amounts to: CD45RA-negative fraction. The receptor was derived from a man younger than 35 in good health. Some clones in this sample may be carry-over from other donors' samples. At the DNA level, the sequence is TGTGCCAGCTCCCAGGGGGGGAGAGGGTGGGAGCAGTACTTC. Its product reads: CASSQGGRGWEQYF.